One T cell receptor (beta chain) is described in this entry. These data are taken from a study of blood T cell repertoires in COVID-19. Study-wide context: COVID-19 samples, acute and convalescent, were from the United States, Italy and Spain.

CDR3 length equals 16 residues. Germline CDR1 and CDR2: MNHNY and SVGAGI (reference sequence). Trimming took 2 bases from V and 4 from J; bases not matched to a gene: 9. Data came from immunoSEQ multiplex PCR; TCRdb stores just in-frame clones and leaves some out. The sample lists approximately 92,000 clones, more than 70% seen once, with roughly 13% in the top ten. The material sequenced was peripheral blood. This sequence joins TRBV6-6 and TRBJ1-2; 8 nucleotides match TRBD1. The clonotype originates from an older woman in a cohort sampled during active or convalescent COVID-19. CDR3 bases: TGTGCCAGCAGTTACCCCCCAGGGGGCGGGGGCTATGGCTACACCTTC. Amino acid sequence: CASSYPPGGGGYGYTF.